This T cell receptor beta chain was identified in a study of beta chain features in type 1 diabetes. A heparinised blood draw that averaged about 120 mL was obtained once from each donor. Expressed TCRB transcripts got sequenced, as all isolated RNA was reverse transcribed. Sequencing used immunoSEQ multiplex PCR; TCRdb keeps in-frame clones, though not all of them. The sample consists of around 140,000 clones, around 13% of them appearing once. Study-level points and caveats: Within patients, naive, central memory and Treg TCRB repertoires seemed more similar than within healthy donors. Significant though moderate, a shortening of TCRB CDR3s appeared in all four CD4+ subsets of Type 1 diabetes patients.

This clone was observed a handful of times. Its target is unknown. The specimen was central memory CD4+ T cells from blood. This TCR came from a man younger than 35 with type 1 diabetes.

CDR3 DNA sequence: TGTGCCAGCAGTGAAGCGTCTCATGGCTACACCTTC. Translation gives CASSEASHGYTF. The chain uses TRBV2 and TRBJ1-2, with D unresolved. The V end was cut by 0 bases, the J end by 6 bases, with 5 bases between. CDR3 length: 12 residues. Germline CDR1 is SNHLY and CDR2 is FYNNEI.